This TCR beta chain is drawn from a study of blood T cell repertoires in COVID-19. The overall study: The analysed material was cDNA or gDNA that came from T cells, B-cell-depleted T cells, or PBMCs.

In the study's own analysis: From reference gene primer amplification, estimates of nucleated cell counts were derived. Profiling relied on immunoSEQ multiplex PCR, and the TCRdb table lists in-frame clones only, not all of them. The V and J calls and the clone size are those of that table, but D and trimming were determined from the DNA. The sample records fewer than 200,000 clones, 82% being singletons. V shed 4 bases and J 1 base; nucleotides not matched to a gene: 2. The CDR3 covers 16 residues. CDR1 and CDR2 (germline): LNHNV, YYDKDF (reference sequence). Input material: peripheral blood. The clonotype comes from a woman in her 70s with acute or convalescent COVID-19. V gene TRBV15 combines with J gene TRBJ2-7; TRBD2 matches at 15 bases. The CDR3 protein is CATSMGLAGGSYEQYF. The CDR3 DNA follows: TGTGCCACCAGCATGGGACTAGCGGGAGGTTCCTACGAGCAGTACTTC.